What follows are 9 T cell receptor beta chains derived from one specimen sequenced in a study of T cell changes during pregnancy in multiple sclerosis. Sequencing used immunoSEQ multiplex PCR; TCRdb keeps in-frame clones, though not all of them. The sample carries around 35,000 clones, 80% to 95% recorded once. Sequenced here: CD4+ T cells from peripheral blood mononuclear cells, sampled in the third trimester of pregnancy. These TCRs come from a female donor in good health, enrolled as a control in a pregnancy study.

The V gene is TRBV5-6, the J gene TRBJ2-7; 7 bases map to TRBD1. The CDR3 is 17 residues long. The J segment lost 2 bases and the V segment lost 2 bases, leaving 13 bases of the junction unmatched. Per the germline V gene, CDR1 is SGHDT and CDR2 is YYEEEE. CDR3 region: CASSLGQEPKGAYEQYF. In nucleotides, the CDR3 is TGTGCCAGCAGCTTAGGACAGGAGCCCAAGGGGGCCTACGAGCAGTACTTC.

This rearrangement joins TRBV7-9 to TRBJ2-1; TRBD1 matches at 7 bases. Trimming cost V 5 bases and J 6 bases; bases outside gene matches: 4. Germline values: CDR1 SEHNR, CDR2 FQNEAQ (reference sequence). CDR3 size: 13 residues. In DNA form, the CDR3 reads TGTGCCAGCAGCCTAAGACAGGGCAATGAGCAGTTCTTC. Its translation: CASSLRQGNEQFF.

The gene calls are TRBV2 and TRBJ2-5; TRBD1 matches at 9 bases. From germline, CDR1 is SNHLY and CDR2 FYNNEI. The CDR3 length is 13 residues. Unmatched junction bases numbered 7, after V lost 10 bases and J lost 4 bases. The CDR3 coding sequence is TGTGCCAACCGAATGGGACAGGGAGAGACCCAGTACTTC. Its protein is CANRMGQGETQYF.

This clone was seen just once. The junction differs from germline at one of its ends, possibly a read error. The chain carries TRBV7-7 and TRBJ2-5; D gene uncertain. Germline V gene data show CDR1 as SSHAT and CDR2 as FNYEAQ (reference sequence). CDR3 length: 15 amino acids. CDR3 bases: TGTGCTAGCAGCTTTGTTGGTGATCCCAGGGAGACCCAGTACTTC. This codes for CASSFVGDPRETQYF.

DNA of the CDR3: TGTGCCAGCAGCCCGCGGGACAGGGCTGGTGAGCAGTTCTTC. Translation gives CASSPRDRAGEQFF. This rearrangement joins TRBV9 to TRBJ2-1, with 9 bases that match TRBD1. Germline assignment: CDR1 SGDLS and CDR2 YYNGEE. The V gene end was trimmed by 4 bases and the J gene end by 9 bases; junction bases not matched to a gene: 8. This CDR3 is 14 amino acids long.

This rearrangement joins TRBV6-6 to TRBJ1-6, with 9 positions matching TRBD1. After removal of 2 bases from V and 6 bases from J, the junction contained 2 bases not matched to a gene. The CDR3 consists of 15 residues. Germline assignment: CDR1 MNHNY and CDR2 SVGAGI (reference sequence). CDR3 sequence reads: CASSYQGQGNSPLHF. As DNA, the CDR3 is TGTGCCAGCAGTTACCAGGGACAGGGTAATTCACCCCTCCACTTT.

V and J are TRBV9 and TRBJ1-2, with D possibly matching TRBD1 (6 bases). Germline CDR1 and CDR2: SGDLS and YYNGEE. The germline V and J ends were trimmed by 0 bases and 7 bases, with 10 bases remaining between them. CDR3 length equals 13 residues. CDR3 sequence reads: CASSVGGRGGYTF. The CDR3 DNA reads as TGTGCCAGCAGCGTAGGGGGGCGAGGTGGCTACACCTTC.

CDR3 DNA: TGTGCCAGCAGGGTAAGACAGGGGAAGAACACTGAAGCTTTCTTT. As protein: CASRVRQGKNTEAFF. V is TRBV6-6 and J is TRBJ1-1, with 8 bases aligning to TRBD1. The CDR3 is made up of 15 amino acids. CDR1 and CDR2 from the germline V gene are MNHNY and SVGAGI (reference sequence). V trimming: 6 bases; J trimming: 1 base; junction bases outside the gene matches: 7.

The chain recombines TRBV15 with TRBJ2-7; TRBD1 matches 8 bases. Unmatched junction bases numbered 5, after V lost 5 bases and J lost 2 bases. The CDR3 covers 14 residues. Germline V gene sequence: CDR1 LNHNV, CDR2 YYDKDF (reference sequence). The CDR3 sequence: CATSRDRGPYEQYF. The CDR3 nucleotides are TGTGCCACCAGCCGCGACAGGGGACCCTACGAGCAGTACTTC.